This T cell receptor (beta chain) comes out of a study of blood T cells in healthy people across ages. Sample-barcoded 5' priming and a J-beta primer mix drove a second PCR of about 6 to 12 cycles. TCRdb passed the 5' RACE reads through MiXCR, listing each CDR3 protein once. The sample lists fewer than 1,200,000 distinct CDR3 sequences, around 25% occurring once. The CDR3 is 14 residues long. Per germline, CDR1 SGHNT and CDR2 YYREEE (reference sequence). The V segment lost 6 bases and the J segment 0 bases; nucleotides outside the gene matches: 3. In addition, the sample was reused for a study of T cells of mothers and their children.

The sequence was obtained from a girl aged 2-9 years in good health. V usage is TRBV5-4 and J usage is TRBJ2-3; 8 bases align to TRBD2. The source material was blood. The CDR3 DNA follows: TGTGCCAGCAAGCGGGAGTTTAGCACAGATACGCAGTATTTT. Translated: CASKREFSTDTQYF.